The clone carrying this T cell receptor beta chain was counted ten times or more. This CDR3 comprises 14 residues. Germline CDR1 and CDR2: MNHNS and SASEGT. V was pared by 4 bases and J by 7 bases, with 13 bases between. The data are from a study of Graves' ophthalmopathy and Graves' hyperthyroidism. Amplification of the TCR beta CDR3 regions used RNA transcripts (as template). An initial RT-PCR round employing HTBI primers preceded a second-round multiplex PCR. TCRdb re-derived calls from the multiplex PCR reads in MiXCR, one entry per CDR3 protein. This sample has 680,000 or so distinct CDR3 sequences, with 22% found just once. Patients in the hyperthyroidism group, adults aged 18 to 65, were newly diagnosed, under 2 months' duration.

This receptor was obtained from a woman aged 18-30 years with stable Graves' hyperthyroidism. Some clones in this sample may be carry-over from other donors' samples. The chain couples TRBV6-1 to TRBJ2-2; possible D gene TRBD2, 5 bases. Material for sequencing was peripheral blood. CDR3 DNA: TGTGCCAGCAGTGGCCAGGCGGGCGGCGGGGAGCTGTTTTTT. Its protein is CASSGQAGGGELFF.